Following are 29 T cell receptor beta chains from one sample sequenced in a study of beta chain features in type 1 diabetes. Points from the study as a whole: All four CD4+ subsets from Type 1 diabetes patients carried moderately but significantly shorter TCRB CDR3s.

Sequenced material consisted of expressed TCRB transcripts (all of the isolated RNA was reverse transcribed). Libraries were prepared by immunoSEQ multiplex PCR; TCRdb keeps only in-frame clonotypes and omits some of them. This table holds some 660,000 clones, about an eighth found once. The antigens of these receptors remain unknown. The sample was naive CD4+ T cells from blood. Source of these receptors: a young man with type 1 diabetes.

Comments on this clone: Other DNA sequences from this sample encode an identical CDR3 as well. The rearrangement joins TRBV11-2 to TRBJ2-3; D not certain. Germline V gene lookup returns CDR1 SGHAT and CDR2 FQNNGV. The CDR3 covers 12 residues. V was clipped by 1 base and J by 5 bases, with 4 bases between them. The CDR3, as DNA: TGTGCCAGCAGCTTAGTAGGAGATACGCAGTATTTT. It specifies CASSLVGDTQYF.

The chain recombines TRBV6-5 with TRBJ1-5, with TRBD1 as a possible D gene (6 bases). The germline CDR1 and CDR2 sequences are MNHEY and SVGAGI. V was pared by 8 bases and J by 5 bases, with 10 bases between. The CDR3 is made up of 12 amino acids. The CDR3 is CASSTGHQPQHF. Here the CDR3 DNA reads TGTGCCAGCTCGACAGGTCATCAGCCCCAGCATTTT.

The chain is built from TRBV2 and TRBJ2-1, with D possibly TRBD1 on 6 matching bases. CDR3 length equals 13 residues. CDR1 and CDR2 (germline): SNHLY, FYNNEI. Trimming took 9 bases from V and 0 from J, leaving 9 bases between them. The CDR3 here is CASTGSSYNEQFF. The CDR3, as DNA: TGTGCCAGTACAGGGAGCTCCTACAATGAGCAGTTCTTC.

The J gene is TRBJ1-5, the V gene TRBV10-3; 7 positions agree with TRBD1. The CDR3 extends over 13 amino acids. The germline gives CDR1 ENHRY, CDR2 SYGVKD. V shed 4 bases and J 5 bases; nucleotides not matched to a gene: 2. The CDR3 sequence is CAISGGGDQPQHF. The CDR3 coding sequence is TGTGCCATCAGTGGAGGGGGCGATCAGCCCCAGCATTTT.

This clone occurred a few times. The chain uses TRBV5-6 and TRBJ2-7, with 14 bases aligning to TRBD2. The CDR3 loop spans 14 amino acids. Germline values: CDR1 SGHDT, CDR2 YYEEEE. After removal of 4 bases from V and 3 bases from J, the junction contained 0 bases not matched to a gene. CDR3 nucleotides: TGTGCCAGCAGCGGGACTAGCGGGAGCTACGAGCAGTACTTC. Translated, it gives CASSGTSGSYEQYF. Combining the CDR3 with reference TRBV5-6 and TRBJ2-7 gives the whole variable domain DAGVTQSPTHLIKTRGQQVTLRCSPKSGHDTVSWYQQALGQGPQFIFQYYEEEERQRGNFPDRFSGHQFPNYSSELNVNALLLGDSALYLCASSGTSGSYEQYFGPGTRLTVT.

This chain connects TRBV11-2 to TRBJ2-7, with 8 bases identical to TRBD1. Germline V gene lookup returns CDR1 SGHAT and CDR2 FQNNGV. This CDR3 comprises 15 residues. The J segment lost 1 base and the V segment lost 6 bases, leaving 8 bases of the junction unmatched. Written as DNA, the CDR3 is TGTGCCAGCAGGCCCGCTGGGACAGGATCCTACGAGCAGTACTTC. Translating it yields CASRPAGTGSYEQYF.

This clone showed up just a few times. The chain carries TRBV4-3 and TRBJ2-7; 9 bases are shared with TRBD1. The CDR3 consists of 14 residues. Germline V gives CDR1 LGHNA, CDR2 YSLEER. J lost 2 bases, V lost 4 bases, and 3 bases had no gene match. The CDR3 reads CASSPRTGAYEQYF. As DNA, the CDR3 is TGCGCCAGCAGCCCGCGGACAGGGGCCTACGAGCAGTACTTC.

This clone was observed a few times. The sample carries other DNA sequences with the same CDR3. The chain's CDR3 is CSVGQGGTEAFF. The DNA for the CDR3 is TGCAGCGTTGGACAGGGGGGGACTGAAGCTTTCTTT. The chain is built from TRBV29-1 and TRBJ1-1; 9 nucleotides align to TRBD1. There are 12 residues in the CDR3. V shed 4 bases, J shed 5 bases, and the junction held 2 bases outside the gene matches. The germline CDR1 and CDR2 sequences are SQVTM and ANQGSEA.

Points on this clone: The same CDR3 is also encoded by other DNA sequences in this sample. The chain combines TRBV7-9 with TRBJ1-3, with D possibly being TRBD1 (6 bases). The CDR3 runs to 16 residues. CDR1 SEHNR and CDR2 FQNEAQ come from the germline V gene (reference sequence). V was clipped by 3 bases and J by 0 bases, with 12 bases between them. The CDR3 sequence: CASSLGQGLSGNTIYF. CDR3 DNA sequence: TGTGCCAGCAGCTTGGGACAAGGTCTCTCTGGAAACACCATATATTTT. The full variable domain, its missing parts supplied by reference TRBV7-9 and TRBJ1-3, is DTGVSQNPRHKITKRGQNVTFRCDPISEHNRLYWYRQTLGQGPEFLTYFQNEAQLEKSRLLSDRFSAERPKGSFSTLEIQRTEQGDSAMYLCASSLGQGLSGNTIYFGEGSWLTVV.

The table lists this clone with a few counts. The V gene is TRBV7-2, the J gene TRBJ2-5, with D uncertain. Germline V lookup: CDR1 SGHTA, CDR2 FQGNSA. V was pared by 3 bases and J by 0 bases, with 11 bases between. The CDR3 sequence is 15 residues long. The CDR3, as DNA: TGTGCCAGCAGCTTTCAACCAGTTTACCAAGAGACCCAGTACTTC. Amino acids: CASSFQPVYQETQYF. Combining the CDR3 with reference TRBV7-2 and TRBJ2-5 gives the whole variable domain GAGVSQSPSNKVTEKGKDVELRCDPISGHTALYWYRQSLGQGLEFLIYFQGNSAPDKSGLPSDRFSAERTGGSVSTLTIQRTQQEDSAVYLCASSFQPVYQETQYFGPGTRLLVL.

The V and J genes are TRBV5-1 and TRBJ1-3, with D unclear. With 8 bases removed from V and 3 bases from J, the gap between germline ends came to 12 bases. The CDR3 covers 13 residues. Germline-derived CDR1 and CDR2 are SGHRS and YFSETQ. The CDR3 here is CARPYSIGNTIYF. CDR3 in DNA: TGCGCCAGACCGTACAGCATTGGAAACACCATATATTTT.

The sample holds a few counts of this clone. At the DNA level, this CDR3 is encoded by other sequences in the same sample as well. The rearrangement links TRBV2 to TRBJ2-3; D gene ambiguous. The CDR3 contains 11 residues. Germline CDR1 SNHLY, CDR2 FYNNEI. V lost 4 bases, J lost 2 bases, and 1 base lay in between. In DNA, the CDR3 is TGTGCCAGCAGTGTCACAGATACGCAGTATTTT. This translates into CASSVTDTQYF.

A few counts support this clone. The gene calls are TRBV5-1 and TRBJ2-7, with D uncertain. Between the trimmed V and J ends, which lost 0 bases and 4 bases, there was a span of 11 bases. Germline V gene sequence: CDR1 SGHRS, CDR2 YFSETQ. The CDR3 contains 14 residues. CDR3 amino acids: CASSLAPPGYEQYF. CDR3 nucleotides: TGCGCCAGCAGCTTGGCACCTCCAGGTTACGAGCAGTACTTC.

This chain joins TRBV28 and TRBJ1-2, with D possibly being TRBD1 (6 bases). Germline V gene sequence: CDR1 MDHEN, CDR2 SYDVKM. Trimming cost V 4 bases and J 3 bases, with 15 bases left between them. This CDR3 has 15 amino acids. The CDR3 loop is CASSYGPTGYYGYTF. The DNA of the CDR3 is TGTGCCAGCAGTTATGGCCCTACAGGGTACTATGGCTACACCTTC.

The chain links TRBV30 to TRBJ1-2; perhaps TRBD1 as D (6 bases). V was clipped by 4 bases and J by 4 bases, with 10 bases between them. Germline V lookup: CDR1 GTSNPN, CDR2 SVGIG (reference sequence). The CDR3 extends over 12 amino acids. The CDR3, as DNA: TGTGCCTGGACCCGAGGGGGCTATGGCTACACCTTC. This gives the protein CAWTRGGYGYTF.

This chain connects TRBV7-8 to TRBJ2-2, with 7 bases fitting TRBD1. The CDR3 covers 14 residues. CDR1 SGHVS and CDR2 FQNEAQ come from the germline V gene. Trimming at V came to 10 bases and at J to 0 bases, leaving 5 bases not matched to a gene. Written as DNA, the CDR3 is TGTGCCACCGGACAGGAAGCGAACACCGGGGAGCTGTTTTTT. Translating gives CATGQEANTGELFF.

V usage is TRBV10-2 and J usage is TRBJ1-4; possible D gene TRBD1, 6 bases. Germline CDR1 WSHSY, CDR2 SAAADI. CDR3 length equals 14 residues. V was cut by 3 bases and J by 6 bases, with 11 bases left in between. The CDR3 coding sequence is TGCGCCAGCAGTGACGTACAGGGAGATGAAAAACTGTTTTTT. Translated, it gives CASSDVQGDEKLFF.

The chain links TRBV28 to TRBJ2-1, with 13 bases that match TRBD2. This CDR3 is 14 amino acids long. J was trimmed by 7 bases and V by 5 bases; bases with no gene match: 2. Germline CDR1 and CDR2: MDHEN and SYDVKM. CDR3 protein: CASSLTSGGNEQFF. The CDR3 coding sequence is TGTGCCAGCAGTCTGACTAGCGGGGGGAATGAGCAGTTCTTC.

The chain couples TRBV4-1 to TRBJ1-4; 7 bases agree with TRBD1. With 6 bases clipped from V and 0 bases from J, the junction kept 7 bases outside the gene matches. This CDR3 is 16 amino acids long. Germline V gene data show CDR1 as MGHRA and CDR2 as YSYEKL. CDR3 loop: CASRGQAIATNEKLFF. CDR3 DNA sequence: TGCGCCAGCAGAGGACAGGCGATTGCAACTAATGAAAAACTGTTTTTT.

This clone came up a few times. The gene calls are TRBV9 and TRBJ2-1; 10 positions match TRBD2. The J segment lost 0 bases and the V segment lost 4 bases, leaving 10 bases of the junction unmatched. The length of the CDR3 is 18 residues. Germline CDR1 is SGDLS and CDR2 is YYNGEE. CDR3 sequence (DNA): TGTGCCAGCAGCCATACTTTAGCGGGGGGTTTCTCCTACAATGAGCAGTTCTTC. Protein sequence: CASSHTLAGGFSYNEQFF.

This clone was observed a few times. V usage is TRBV7-2 and J usage is TRBJ2-7; D is possibly TRBD1 or TRBD2 (6 bases each). The CDR3 covers 16 residues. CDR1 SGHTA and CDR2 FQGNSA come from the germline V gene. V lost 5 bases and J lost 1, with 18 bases in between. The CDR3 region is CASSEGGRVRSYEQYF. Written as DNA, the CDR3 is TGTGCCAGCAGCGAGGGGGGTAGGGTTCGGTCCTACGAGCAGTACTTC.

This clone was recorded a few times. The V and J genes are TRBV30 and TRBJ1-1, with 7 nucleotides matching TRBD1. This CDR3 comprises 15 residues. Germline trimming cut 3 bases from V and 3 bases from J; bases unmatched to any gene: 10. Per germline, CDR1 GTSNPN and CDR2 SVGIG (reference sequence). The DNA for the CDR3 is TGTGCCTGGAGGCGAGGGGGCAGAAGTTACACTGAAGCTTTCTTT. It specifies CAWRRGGRSYTEAFF.

Of note for this clone: Likely a read error: the CDR3 ends without its conserved phenylalanine or tryptophan. No DNA is shown, since the ends of the CDR3 on it are uncertain; the CDR3 is the one TCRdb lists. The J gene is TRBJ2-3, the V gene TRBV11-2; TRBD1, the D gene given by the table, was not confirmed from the DNA. CDR1 is SGHAT and CDR2 is FQNNGV in the germline V gene. The CDR3 adds up to 13 amino acids, both ends counted. The CDR3 loop is CASSLAPGQGAKV.

This sequence joins TRBV18 and TRBJ2-1; D is undetermined. The CDR3 runs to 14 residues. V was shortened by 3 bases and J by 4 bases, with 10 bases between the two germline ends. From germline, CDR1 is KGHSH and CDR2 LQKENI. CDR3 residues: CASSPSGKYNEQFF. The CDR3, as DNA: TGTGCCAGCTCACCGAGTGGGAAATACAATGAGCAGTTCTTC.

There are a few counts of this clone. The chain couples TRBV5-6 to TRBJ1-1; D is uncertain. The CDR3 contains 14 residues. V was trimmed by 4 bases and J by 1 base, leaving 11 bases between them. CDR1 is SGHDT, CDR2 YYEEEE, per germline. The CDR3 spells CASSPGIWNTEAFF. In DNA, the CDR3 is TGTGCCAGCAGCCCGGGGATATGGAACACTGAAGCTTTCTTT.

This clone has just a few counts. The chain is built from TRBV5-4 and TRBJ2-3; TRBD2 aligns across 11 bases. Germline V CDR1 and CDR2: SGHNT, YYREEE (reference sequence). The CDR3 consists of 18 residues. V lost 0 bases to trimming and J lost 1 base; unmatched junction nucleotides: 7. The CDR3, as DNA: TGTGCCAGCAGCTTGGCATTACTAGCGGGAGTGGGCACAGATACGCAGTATTTT. Residues: CASSLALLAGVGTDTQYF.

The rearrangement uses TRBV4-1 and TRBJ2-3, with a tentative D call TRBD2 (5 bases). This CDR3 has 15 amino acids. Trimming removed 1 base at V and 3 bases at J, with 11 bases between. Germline assignment: CDR1 MGHRA and CDR2 YSYEKL. The CDR3 spells CASSQVTLGTDTQYF. As DNA, the CDR3 is TGCGCCAGCAGCCAAGTCACACTAGGTACAGATACGCAGTATTTT.

The V call is TRBV6-1, the J call TRBJ2-7, with D tentatively TRBD2 (5 bases). The CDR3 sequence is 16 residues long. Looked up from germline, CDR1 is MNHNS and CDR2 is SASEGT. Trimming shortened V by 0 bases and J by 2 bases, and 14 bases separated the two germline ends. CDR3 residues: CASSEAPAAGPYEQYF. CDR3 DNA: TGTGCCAGCAGTGAAGCGCCAGCGGCAGGACCCTACGAGCAGTACTTC.

The V call is TRBV9, the J call TRBJ1-4; maybe TRBD1 (5 bases). The V gene's germline CDR1 is SGDLS and CDR2 YYNGEE. V lost 1 base and J 8 bases, leaving 9 bases between the germline ends. The CDR3 totals 13 residues. As DNA, the CDR3 is TGTGCCAGCAGCGTACGCCCAGGGGAAAAACTGTTTTTT. It encodes CASSVRPGEKLFF.